These 14 T cell receptor beta chains came from one sample sequenced in a study of T cells in women clearing cervical HPV infection. Using immunoSEQ multiplex PCR, the repertoire was profiled, and TCRdb retains in-frame clones only, with some absent. The sample holds 20,000 to 25,000 clones. Sequencing input: blood buffy coat. These TCRs come from a woman between 18 and 70 years old with a cervical HPV16 infection that either progressed to CIN3+ or cleared (not recorded which).

As regards this clone: The read terminates 3 residues before the CDR3 end, so the remaining end is supplied by the germline J gene. The chain couples TRBV7-9 to TRBJ1-2; D is perhaps TRBD1 (6 bases). The CDR3 loop spans 11 amino acids. Germline V CDR1 and CDR2: SEHNR, FQNEAQ (reference sequence). The covered CDR3 bases are TGTGCCAGCAGCCAGGACAGTGCC. It translates to CASSQDSA. The whole CDR3 sequence reads CASSQDSAYTF. Complete variable domain (other parts from reference TRBV7-9 and TRBJ1-2): DTGVSQNPRHKITKRGQNVTFRCDPISEHNRLYWYRQTLGQGPEFLTYFQNEAQLEKSRLLSDRFSAERPKGSFSTLEIQRTEQGDSAMYLCASSQDSAYTFGSGTRLTVV.

Note on this clone: Read data end 3 residues before the CDR3 end; the end is taken from the germline J gene. This rearrangement joins TRBV20-1 to TRBJ2-1; 9 bases match TRBD2. This CDR3 is built from 13 residues. V dropped 7 bases and J dropped 4; count of bases not matched to a gene: 5. CDR1 and CDR2 (germline): DFQATT, SNEGSKA (reference sequence). CDR3 protein: CSGAGGSYNEQFF. The sequenced CDR3 bases are TGCAGTGGAGCGGGAGGCTCGTACAATGAG.

The sequenced CDR3 bases are TGTGCCAGCAGCTTAGGTCCTCAGAACCAAGAGACC. Translated, it gives CASSLGPQNQET. The entire CDR3 sequence reads CASSLGPQNQETQYF. The chain recombines TRBV7-3 with TRBJ2-5; no firm D call. The read comes to an end 3 residues before the CDR3 does, leaving the germline J gene to fill in the end. Trimming took 2 bases from V and 0 from J, leaving 10 bases between them. The CDR3 has 15 amino acids. Germline V lookup: CDR1 SGHTA, CDR2 FQGTGA.

Comment on this clone: The read is 3 residues too short to cover the CDR3 end, so that end is filled in from the germline J gene. The chain links TRBV6-2 or TRBV6-3 to TRBJ2-3; 9 bases fit TRBD2. The trim removed 2 bases at V and 3 bases at J, leaving 6 bases unmatched. Per germline, CDR1 MNHEY and CDR2 SVGEGT. The CDR3 length is 16 residues. CDR3 DNA (partial): TGTGCCAGCAGTTACATGATAGCGGGAGCTACAGATACG. Encoded protein: CASSYMIAGATDT. In full, the CDR3 is CASSYMIAGATDTQYF.

Turning to this clone: The read terminates 3 residues before the CDR3 end, so the remaining end is supplied by the germline J gene. This sequence joins TRBV5-6 and TRBJ1-5; D is perhaps TRBD1 (5 bases). Trimming took off 4 bases at V and 2 bases at J, with 13 bases between the two ends. This CDR3 region has 15 residues. Germline V gives CDR1 SGHDT, CDR2 YYEEEE. The CDR3: CASSPNGGRNQPQHF. Incomplete CDR3 DNA: TGTGCCAGCAGCCCTAACGGGGGTCGCAATCAGCCC.

Note on this clone: The read stops 3 residues short of the end of the CDR3; the missing end is completed from the germline J gene. The chain couples TRBV5-1 to TRBJ2-5, with 12 bases lining up with TRBD1. Germline V gene data show CDR1 as SGHRS and CDR2 as YFSETQ. The junction had 6 bases not matched to a gene; V was cut back by 4 bases and J by 2 bases. The CDR3 sequence is 16 residues long. CDR3 sequence reads: CASSGGTGGYQETQYF. The CDR3 bases that were read are TGCGCCAGCAGCGGCGGGACAGGGGGCTATCAAGAGACC.

On this clone: Coverage ceases 3 residues before the CDR3 finishes, and the germline J gene fills in the end. J is TRBJ2-7 and V is TRBV11-2, with 9 nucleotides matching TRBD1. Germline CDR1 SGHAT, CDR2 FQNNGV. V shed 6 bases, J shed 1 base, and the junction held 7 bases outside the gene matches. The CDR3 has 15 residues. Here the CDR3 reads CASSIQGAISYEQYF. The CDR3 DNA, read in part, is TGTGCCAGCAGTATACAGGGGGCAATATCCTACGAG.

CDR3 residues: CASSPTLNTYTF. CDR3 bases read: TGTGCCAGCAGCCCTACCCTCAATACC. The gene calls are TRBV7-9 and TRBJ1-2; no clear D gene. The sequence runs out 3 residues before the end of the CDR3; the remainder is reconstructed from the germline J gene. The V gene's germline CDR1 is SEHNR and CDR2 FQNEAQ (reference sequence). The CDR3 is 12 residues long.

A word on this clone: The read comes to an end 3 residues before the CDR3 does, leaving the germline J gene to fill in the end. This sequence joins TRBV29-1 and TRBJ2-5; D is possibly TRBD1 (7 bases). CDR1 and CDR2 (germline): SQVTM, ANQGSEA. V was clipped by 0 bases and J by 5 bases, with 16 bases between them. The CDR3 contains 15 residues. The CDR3 bases that were read are TGCAGCGTTGAAGATCGCGGGACAGCCAGGGAGACC. Amino acids: CSVEDRGTARET. The full CDR3 reads CSVEDRGTARETQYF. The full variable domain, its missing parts supplied by reference TRBV29-1 and TRBJ2-5, is SAVISQKPSRDICQRGTSLTIQCQVDSQVTMMFWYRQQPGQSLTLIATANQGSEATYESGFVIDKFPISRPNLTFSTLTVSNMSPEDSSIYLCSVEDRGTARETQYFGPGTRLLVL.

About this clone: The CDR3 end is not reached by the read, which stops 3 residues before it; the germline J gene fills it in. The chain is built from TRBV30 and TRBJ1-2; D is uncertain. Germline assignment: CDR1 GTSNPN and CDR2 SVGIG (reference sequence). The CDR3 loop spans 13 amino acids. CDR3 amino acids: CAWSVLTHGGYTF. The CDR3 DNA, read in part, is TGTGCCTGGAGTGTACTAACCCACGGAGGC. The entire variable domain, with the rest obtained from reference TRBV30 and TRBJ1-2, is as follows: SQTIHQWPATLVQPVGSPLSLECTVEGTSNPNLYWYRQAAGRGLQLLFYSVGIGQISSEVPQNLSASRPQDRQFILSSKKLLLSDSGFYLCAWSVLTHGGYTFGSGTRLTVV.

A remark on this clone: Coverage ceases 3 residues before the CDR3 finishes, and the germline J gene fills in the end. The chain combines TRBV18 with TRBJ1-1; D possibly corresponds to TRBD1 (5 bases). Per the germline V gene, CDR1 is KGHSH and CDR2 is LQKENI. The CDR3 length is 14 residues. V dropped 6 bases and J dropped 3 bases, with 14 bases sitting between them. The CDR3 DNA, read in part, is TGTGCCAGCTCGTACACGGGGGGTGACACTGAA. Protein product: CASSYTGGDTE. The full CDR3 protein is CASSYTGGDTEAFF.

Concerning this clone: The missing CDR3 end, 3 residues past where the read stops, is filled in from the germline J gene. The rearrangement uses TRBV19 and TRBJ1-2; 9 bases are a match to TRBD1. The CDR3 spans 14 residues. Trimming cost V 8 bases and J 4 bases; bases outside gene matches: 8. CDR1 LNHDA and CDR2 SQIVND come from the germline V gene (reference sequence). The sequenced CDR3 bases are TGTGCCAGTGAAATAAGGACAGGGGTCTATGGC. This translates into CASEIRTGVYG. The full-length CDR3 reads as CASEIRTGVYGYTF.

Turning to this clone: The read falls 3 residues short of the CDR3 end, and the missing part is taken from the germline J gene. The chain employs TRBV5-6 and TRBJ2-3, with 11 bases aligning to TRBD1. Germline CDR1 SGHDT, CDR2 YYEEEE. This CDR3 contains 15 residues. The part of the CDR3 DNA that was read is TGTGCCAGCAGCTTAAGGACAGGGGGCTCTCAGCCG. It specifies CASSLRTGGSQP. The whole CDR3 sequence is CASSLRTGGSQPQYF.

Judged by frequency, this clone is medium-sized. The observed sequence ends 3 residues before the CDR3 terminus, with the missing tail filled in from the germline J gene. This sequence joins TRBV4-2 and TRBJ2-7; the match to TRBD1 covers 11 bases. The CDR3 spans 18 residues. J gave up 1 base and V 4 bases, and 12 bases lay outside the gene matches. Per germline, CDR1 LGHNA and CDR2 YNFKEQ. Here the CDR3 reads CASSPFRADRGLSYEQYF. The sequenced part of the CDR3 DNA is TGTGCCAGCAGCCCCTTTAGGGCGGACAGGGGGCTTTCCTACGAG.